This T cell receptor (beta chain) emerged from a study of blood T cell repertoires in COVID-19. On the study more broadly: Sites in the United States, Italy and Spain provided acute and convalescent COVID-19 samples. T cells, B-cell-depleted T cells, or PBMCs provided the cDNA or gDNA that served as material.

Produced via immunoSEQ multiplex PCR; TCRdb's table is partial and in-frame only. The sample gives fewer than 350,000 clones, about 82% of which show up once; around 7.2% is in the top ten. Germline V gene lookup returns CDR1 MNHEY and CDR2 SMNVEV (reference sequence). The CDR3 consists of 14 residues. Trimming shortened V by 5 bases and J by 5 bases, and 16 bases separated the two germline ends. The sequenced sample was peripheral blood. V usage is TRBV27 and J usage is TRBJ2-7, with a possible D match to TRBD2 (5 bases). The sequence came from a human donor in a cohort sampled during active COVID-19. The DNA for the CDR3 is TGTGCCAGCAGTCCTCGGGGAGACCTGGACGAGCAGTACTTC. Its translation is CASSPRGDLDEQYF.